This T cell receptor (beta chain) was recorded in a study of cytomegalovirus exposure and HLA in healthy donors. A word on this clone: No antigen is known for it.

A multiplex PCR was run with 60 Vbeta primers and 13 Jbeta primers. Data came from immunoSEQ multiplex PCR; TCRdb stores just in-frame clones and leaves some out. This table has roughly 180,000 clones, around 80% appearing once. This CDR3 has 12 residues. Germline CDR1 SGHAT, CDR2 FQNNGV. Study observations and caveats: Based on reports, TCR beta sequences accurately predicted HLA-A and HLA-B alleles for most subjects. The productive fraction for most TCR beta V segments was about 87% or about 30% in an earlier analysis.

This clonotype was sampled from a man aged 18 to 30 in good health and CMV-seronegative. The V gene is TRBV11-2, the J gene TRBJ2-5; a weak D match, TRBD2 (5 bases). The end of the DNA is better explained by TRBJ2-7, so the J call may be wrong. Sequencing used PBMCs. CDR3 sequence reads: CASSSERFEQYF. The CDR3 DNA reads TGTGCCAGCAGCTCGGAGCGGTTCGAGCAGTACTTC.